The clone carrying this T cell receptor (beta chain) was observed a single time. As processed by the authors: Nucleated cell number was recorded as an estimate derived from reference gene primer amplification. Clones were read by immunoSEQ multiplex PCR, and TCRdb kept only the in-frame ones, dropping some. Clonal size and the V and J genes are those of that table, whereas D and trimming came from the DNA. Of about 160,000 clones listed, 70% to 90% are singletons. The data are from a study of blood T cell repertoires in COVID-19. Study-wide background: COVID-19 samples, acute and convalescent, were from the United States, Italy and Spain. Sources were T cells, B-cell-depleted T cells, or PBMCs; the material itself was cDNA or gDNA.

The CDR3 is 12 residues long. Trimming shortened V by 6 bases and J by 7 bases, and 13 bases separated the two germline ends. CDR1 is PRHDT and CDR2 is FYEKMQ in the germline V gene (reference sequence). The chain carries TRBV13 and TRBJ2-7; D possibly corresponds to TRBD1 (5 bases). The TCR originated in a man in his forties with acute or convalescent COVID-19. The sample consisted of peripheral blood. The chain's CDR3 is CASSVEGEEQYF. CDR3 DNA: TGTGCCAGCAGTGTTGAAGGGGAAGAGCAGTACTTC.